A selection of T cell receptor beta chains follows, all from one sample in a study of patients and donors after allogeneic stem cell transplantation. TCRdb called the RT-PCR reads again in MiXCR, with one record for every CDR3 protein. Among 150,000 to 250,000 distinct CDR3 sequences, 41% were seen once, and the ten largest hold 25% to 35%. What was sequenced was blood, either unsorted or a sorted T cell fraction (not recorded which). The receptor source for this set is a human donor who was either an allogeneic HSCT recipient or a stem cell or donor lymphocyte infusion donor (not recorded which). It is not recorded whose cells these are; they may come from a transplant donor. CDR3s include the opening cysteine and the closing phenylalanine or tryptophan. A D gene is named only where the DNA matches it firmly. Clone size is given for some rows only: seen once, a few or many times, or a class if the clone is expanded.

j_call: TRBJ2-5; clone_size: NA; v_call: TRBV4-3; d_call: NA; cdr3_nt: TGCGCCAGCAGCCATGGTACAGGGTTGTACGAGACCCAGTACTTC; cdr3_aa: CASSHGTGLYETQYF
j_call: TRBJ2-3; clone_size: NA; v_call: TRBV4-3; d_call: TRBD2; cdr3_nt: TGCGCCAGCAGCCAAGAGGTAGCGGGAGATAGTTGGGGCTCTAGCACAGATACGCAGTATTTT; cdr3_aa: CASSQEVAGDSWGSSTDTQYF
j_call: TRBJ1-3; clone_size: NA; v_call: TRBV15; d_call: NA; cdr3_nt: TGTGCCACCAGCAGAGAACGACTTCCGAACTCTGGAAACACCATATATTTT; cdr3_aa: CATSRERLPNSGNTIYF
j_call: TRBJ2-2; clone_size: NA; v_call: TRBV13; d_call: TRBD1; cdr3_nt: TGTGCCAGCAGCTTAGCCGGGACAGAACATTGGAACACCGGGGAGCTGTTTTTT; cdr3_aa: CASSLAGTEHWNTGELFF
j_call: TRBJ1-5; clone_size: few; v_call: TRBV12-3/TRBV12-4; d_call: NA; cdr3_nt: TGTGCCAGCGGATTTGTCCCGGGACGGAATCAGCCCCAGCATTTT; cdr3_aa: CASGFVPGRNQPQHF
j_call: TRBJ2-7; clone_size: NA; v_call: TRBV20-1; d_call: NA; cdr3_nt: TGCAGTGCTAGAGTGGCGGGACAGCTCTACGAGCAGTACTTC; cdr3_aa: CSARVAGQLYEQYF
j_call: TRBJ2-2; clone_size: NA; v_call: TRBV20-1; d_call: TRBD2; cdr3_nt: TGCAGTGTTCATAGCGGGCTGAACACCGGGGAGCTGTTTTTT; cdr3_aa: CSVHSGLNTGELFF
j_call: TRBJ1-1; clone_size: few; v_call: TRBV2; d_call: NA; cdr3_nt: TGTGCCAGCAGTGACTTGGGGGTATGGAACACTGAAGCTTTCTTT; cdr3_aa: CASSDLGVWNTEAFF
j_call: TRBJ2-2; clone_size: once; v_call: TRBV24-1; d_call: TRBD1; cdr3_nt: TGTGCCACCAGTGAACCAACAGGGGGCATCGGCACCGGGGAGCTGTTTTTT; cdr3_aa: CATSEPTGGIGTGELFF
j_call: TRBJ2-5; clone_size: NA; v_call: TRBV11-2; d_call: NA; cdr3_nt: TGTGCCAGCAGCTTAGTCGTGCAAGAGACCCAGTACTTC; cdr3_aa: CASSLVVQETQYF